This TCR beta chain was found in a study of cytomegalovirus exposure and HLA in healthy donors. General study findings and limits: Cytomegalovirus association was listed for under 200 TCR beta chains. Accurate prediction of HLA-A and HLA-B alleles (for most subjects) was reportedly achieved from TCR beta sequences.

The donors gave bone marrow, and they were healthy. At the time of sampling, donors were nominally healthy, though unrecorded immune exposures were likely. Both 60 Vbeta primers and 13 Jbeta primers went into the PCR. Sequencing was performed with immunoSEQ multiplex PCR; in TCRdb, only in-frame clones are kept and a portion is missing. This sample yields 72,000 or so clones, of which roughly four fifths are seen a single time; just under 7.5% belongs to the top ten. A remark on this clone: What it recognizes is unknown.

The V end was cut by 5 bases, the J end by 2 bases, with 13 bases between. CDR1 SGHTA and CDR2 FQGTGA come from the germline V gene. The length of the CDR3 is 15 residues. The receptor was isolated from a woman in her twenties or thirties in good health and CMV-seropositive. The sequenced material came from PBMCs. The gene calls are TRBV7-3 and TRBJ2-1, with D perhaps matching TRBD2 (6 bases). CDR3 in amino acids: CASSVSGHPYNEQFF. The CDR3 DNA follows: TGTGCCAGCAGCGTTAGCGGTCACCCCTACAATGAGCAGTTCTTC.